This note documents a single T cell receptor (beta chain) sequence. This sample stems from a study of cytomegalovirus exposure and HLA in healthy donors. Vbeta (60) and Jbeta (13) primers were used in the PCR. The assay was immunoSEQ multiplex PCR, and TCRdb's table has in-frame clones only and misses some. The repertoire consists of approximately 150,000 clones, with around 68% occurring once and the leading ten covering 1.3% to 1.5%. V trimming: 3 bases; J trimming: 2 bases; junction bases outside the gene matches: 6. Germline V lookup: CDR1 MNHEY, CDR2 SMNVEV (reference sequence). The CDR3 runs to 15 residues.

The sequencing sample was made of PBMCs. The V and J genes are TRBV27 and TRBJ2-7; 8 nucleotides line up with TRBD2. The sequence was obtained from a middle-aged man in good health and CMV-seronegative. CDR3 DNA sequence: TGTGCCAGCAGTTTTCGCGGGGGGAGCCCCTACGAGCAGTACTTC. As protein: CASSFRGGSPYEQYF.